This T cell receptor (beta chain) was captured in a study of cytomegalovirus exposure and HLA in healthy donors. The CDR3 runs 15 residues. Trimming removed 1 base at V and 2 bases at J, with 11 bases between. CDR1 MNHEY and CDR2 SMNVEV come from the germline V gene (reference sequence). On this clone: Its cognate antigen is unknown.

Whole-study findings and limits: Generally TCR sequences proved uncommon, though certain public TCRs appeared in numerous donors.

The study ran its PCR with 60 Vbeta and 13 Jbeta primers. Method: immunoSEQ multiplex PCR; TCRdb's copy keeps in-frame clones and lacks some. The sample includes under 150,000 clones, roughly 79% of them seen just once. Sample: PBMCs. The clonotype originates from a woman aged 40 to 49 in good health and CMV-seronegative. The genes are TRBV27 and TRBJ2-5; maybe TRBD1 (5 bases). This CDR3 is CASSLFSRGQETQYF. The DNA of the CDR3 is TGTGCCAGCAGTTTATTCTCTAGGGGACAAGAGACCCAGTACTTC.